The 5 T cell receptor beta chains presented below share a single source sample, sequenced in a study of control samples from healthy donors and cancer patients. The table came from immunoSEQ multiplex PCR; TCRdb's copy has only in-frame clones and leaves some out. The repertoire holds 120,000 or so clones, around 90% seen once, with almost 40% in the top ten. Sequenced: blood. The receptors originated from a man aged 45 to 65 in good health.

DNA of the CDR3: TGTGCCAGCTCACGACTAGCGGGCCCTACGCAGTCAGATACGCAGTATTTT. Encoded protein: CASSRLAGPTQSDTQYF. The genes are TRBV18 and TRBJ2-3, with TRBD2 matching over 10 bases. Germline V gene data show CDR1 as KGHSH and CDR2 as LQKENI. The CDR3 runs to 17 residues. V shed 4 bases, J shed 4 bases, and the junction held 11 bases outside the gene matches. Filled out from reference TRBV18 and TRBJ2-3, the complete variable domain reads NAGVMQNPRHLVRRRGQEARLRCSPMKGHSHVYWYRQLPEEGLKFMVYLQKENIIDESGMPKERFSAEFPKEGPSILRIQQVVRGDSAAYFCASSRLAGPTQSDTQYFGPGTRLTVL.

Only one count was recorded for this clone. This chain connects TRBV27 to TRBJ1-1; D gene ambiguous. Germline V gene data show CDR1 as MNHEY and CDR2 as SMNVEV (reference sequence). The CDR3 length is 14 residues. Trimming stripped 3 bases from V and 4 bases from J, with 12 bases between. CDR3 DNA sequence: TGTGCCAGCAGTTTGCCGGGAAGGGCCACTGAAGCTTTCTTT. Translated, it gives CASSLPGRATEAFF.

The chain is built from TRBV6-1 and TRBJ2-5; TRBD1 matches 12 bases. The V segment lost 2 bases and the J segment 5 bases; nucleotides outside the gene matches: 12. Germline-derived CDR1 and CDR2 are MNHNS and SASEGT. The CDR3 spans 18 residues. The CDR3 protein is CASSEQDIRDRGHETQYF. The DNA for the CDR3 is TGTGCCAGCAGTGAACAGGATATCAGGGACAGGGGGCACGAGACCCAGTACTTC.

The J gene is TRBJ1-1, the V gene TRBV7-7, with 10 nucleotides matching TRBD1. Per the germline V gene, CDR1 is SSHAT and CDR2 is FNYEAQ (reference sequence). The trim removed 5 bases at V and 2 bases at J, leaving 11 bases unmatched. The CDR3 totals 17 residues. The CDR3 region has the DNA TGTGCCAGCAGCCTCGAGGACAGGGGGTATGGTAACACTGAAGCTTTCTTT. This translates into CASSLEDRGYGNTEAFF.

V usage is TRBV30 and J usage is TRBJ1-2; D is uncertain. The V end was cut by 4 bases, the J end by 0 bases, with 12 bases between. CDR1 GTSNPN and CDR2 SVGIG come from the germline V gene (reference sequence). The CDR3 runs to 14 residues. CDR3 nucleotides: TGTGCCTGGATTAGGACCCCCGCTAACTATGGCTACACCTTC. Amino acid sequence: CAWIRTPANYGYTF.